The subject of this entry is one TCR beta chain. These data belong to a study of cytomegalovirus exposure and HLA in healthy donors. Germline V gives CDR1 DFQATT, CDR2 SNEGSKA (reference sequence). The V end lost 3 bases, the J end lost 5 bases, and 8 bases lay between the germline ends. There are 11 residues in the CDR3. Profiling relied on immunoSEQ multiplex PCR, and the TCRdb table lists in-frame clones only, not all of them. The sample has roughly 98,000 clones; more than 85% are singletons. The sequenced sample was PBMCs. The source of this sequence is a man in his late teens or twenties in good health and CMV-seropositive. This sequence joins TRBV20-1 and TRBJ2-7; a possible D gene is TRBD1 (5 bases). CDR3 coding DNA: TGCAGTGCTAGGCTGACAGACGAGCAGTACTTC. This codes for CSARLTDEQYF.